Listed below are T cell receptor beta chains from one sample, sequenced in a study of cytomegalovirus exposure and HLA in healthy donors. Repertoires were generated with immunoSEQ multiplex PCR, while TCRdb's copy carries only in-frame clones and drops some. Of 150,000 to 200,000 clones in the sample, over 70% are singletons; the top ten hold 3.1%. Sequencing input: PBMCs. The receptors shown here come from a woman aged 45 to 65 in good health and CMV-seropositive. The CDR3 runs from the conserved cysteine through the conserved F or W. The D gene is left open where the match is weak. Size tells how often a clone was seen (once, few, many) or the class of an expanded clone, and some rows leave it out.

D: -; size: -; V: TRBV30; J: TRBJ1-1; DNA: TGTGCCTGGATGTGGGGAGGTTACACTGAGGCTTTCTTT; CDR3: CAWMWGGYTEAFF
D: -; size: -; V: TRBV10-3; J: TRBJ1-1; DNA: TGTGCCATCAGGGGAGAAGCTGAAGCTTTCTTT; CDR3: CAIRGEAEAFF
D: -; size: -; V: TRBV2; J: TRBJ1-2; DNA: TGTGCCAGCAGTGAAGCGAGGGCAGTAGGCGGCTACACCTTC; CDR3: CASSEARAVGGYTF
D: -; size: -; V: TRBV2; J: TRBJ1-5; DNA: TGTGCCAGCAGTGTGGCAGGGGATCAGCCCCAGCATTTT; CDR3: CASSVAGDQPQHF
D: TRBD1; size: -; V: TRBV6-5; J: TRBJ1-2; DNA: TGTGCCAGCAGACGCGACAGGGACTATGGCTACACCTTC; CDR3: CASRRDRDYGYTF
D: TRBD2; size: -; V: TRBV5-1; J: TRBJ2-7; DNA: TGCGCCAGCAGCTTCGGCGGGGGATCCTACGAGCAGTACTTC; CDR3: CASSFGGGSYEQYF
D: TRBD2; size: -; V: TRBV9; J: TRBJ2-1; DNA: TGTGCCAGCAGCGTAGAACGGGGGGTAAACTACAATGAGCAGTTCTTC; CDR3: CASSVERGVNYNEQFF
D: -; size: few; V: TRBV4-1; J: TRBJ1-2; DNA: TGCGCCAGCAGCCGCCGACAGAGCCTGGACTATGGCTACACCTTC; CDR3: CASSRRQSLDYGYTF
D: -; size: -; V: TRBV9; J: TRBJ2-2; DNA: TGTGCCAGCAGCCCTATGGGGAGGAACACCGGGGAGCTGTTTTTT; CDR3: CASSPMGRNTGELFF
D: -; size: -; V: TRBV7-2; J: TRBJ2-7; DNA: TGTGCCAGCAGCCTAACCGGAGGGGCGGGGGCTTCCTACGAGCAGTACTTC; CDR3: CASSLTGGAGASYEQYF
D: -; size: -; V: TRBV28; J: TRBJ1-5; DNA: TGTGCCAGCAGTCCTCCGACAGGTGGGGGCCATCAGCCCCAGCATTTT; CDR3: CASSPPTGGGHQPQHF
D: TRBD2; size: once; V: TRBV15; J: TRBJ2-1; DNA: TGTGCCACCAGCAGAGAGTGGACTAGCGGGAGTTCGGTAGAGCAGTTCTTC; CDR3: CATSREWTSGSSVEQFF
D: -; size: -; V: TRBV7-9; J: TRBJ2-3; DNA: TGTTCCAGCAGCCCTCTCGTTAAAGATACGCAGTATTTT; CDR3: CSSSPLVKDTQYF
D: TRBD1; size: -; V: TRBV5-1; J: TRBJ1-1; DNA: TGCGCCAGCAGCTTGGAGGACAGGGGCACTGAAGCTTTCTTT; CDR3: CASSLEDRGTEAFF
D: TRBD2; size: -; V: TRBV6-1; J: TRBJ2-5; DNA: TGTGCCAGCAGGCCTAGCGGGGGGCAAGAGACCCAGTACTTC; CDR3: CASRPSGGQETQYF